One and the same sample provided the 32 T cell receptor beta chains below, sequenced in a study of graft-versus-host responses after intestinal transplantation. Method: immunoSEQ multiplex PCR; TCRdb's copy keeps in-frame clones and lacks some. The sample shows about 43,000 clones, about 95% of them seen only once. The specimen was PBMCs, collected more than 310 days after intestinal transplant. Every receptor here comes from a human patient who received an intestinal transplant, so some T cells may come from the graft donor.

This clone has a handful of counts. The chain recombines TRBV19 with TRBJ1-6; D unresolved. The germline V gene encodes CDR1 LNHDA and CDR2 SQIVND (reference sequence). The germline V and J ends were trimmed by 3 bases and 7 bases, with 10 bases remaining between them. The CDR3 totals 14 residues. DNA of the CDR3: TGTGCCAGTAGTATCCCTCCCAGAAATTCACCCCTCCACTTT. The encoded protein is CASSIPPRNSPLHF.

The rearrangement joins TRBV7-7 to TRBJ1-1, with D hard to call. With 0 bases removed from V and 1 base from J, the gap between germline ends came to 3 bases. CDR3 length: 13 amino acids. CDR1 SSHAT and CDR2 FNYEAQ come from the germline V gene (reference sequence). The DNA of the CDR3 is TGTGCCAGCAGCTTAGCAAGGAACACTGAAGCTTTCTTT. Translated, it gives CASSLARNTEAFF. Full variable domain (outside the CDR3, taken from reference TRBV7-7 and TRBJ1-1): GAGVSQSPRYKVTKRGQDVTLRCDPISSHATLYWYQQALGQGPEFLTYFNYEAQPDKSGLPSDRFSAERPEGSISTLTIQRTEQRDSAMYRCASSLARNTEAFFGQGTRLTVV.

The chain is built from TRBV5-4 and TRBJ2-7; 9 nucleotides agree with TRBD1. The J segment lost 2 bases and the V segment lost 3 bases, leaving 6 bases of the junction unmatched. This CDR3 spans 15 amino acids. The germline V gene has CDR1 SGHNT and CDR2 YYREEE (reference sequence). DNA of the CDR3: TGTGCCAGCAGCTACGGACAGGGGATTCCCTACGAGCAGTACTTC. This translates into CASSYGQGIPYEQYF.

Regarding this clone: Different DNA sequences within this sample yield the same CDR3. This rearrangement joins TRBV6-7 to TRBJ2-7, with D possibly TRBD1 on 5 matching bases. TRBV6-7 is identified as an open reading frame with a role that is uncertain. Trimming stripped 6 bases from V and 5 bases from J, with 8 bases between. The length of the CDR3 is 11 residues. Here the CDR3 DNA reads TGTGCCAGCAGACAGGCTCACGAGCAGTACTTC. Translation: CASRQAHEQYF.

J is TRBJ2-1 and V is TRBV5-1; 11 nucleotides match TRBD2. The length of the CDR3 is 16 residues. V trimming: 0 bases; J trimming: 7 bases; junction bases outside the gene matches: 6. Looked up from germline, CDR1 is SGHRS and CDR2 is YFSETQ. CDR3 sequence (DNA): TGCGCCAGCAGCTTGGGACTAGCGGGGCCCATAAATGAGCAGTTCTTC. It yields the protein CASSLGLAGPINEQFF.

CDR3 amino acids: CASRDPGGADYGYTF. CDR3 in DNA: TGTGCCAGCAGGGACCCAGGGGGCGCCGACTATGGCTACACCTTC. The chain is built from TRBV6-6 and TRBJ1-2; 8 nucleotides match TRBD1. The CDR3 has 15 amino acids. CDR1 and CDR2 from the germline V gene are MNHNY and SVGAGI (reference sequence). V lost 6 bases to trimming and J lost 3 bases; unmatched junction nucleotides: 9.

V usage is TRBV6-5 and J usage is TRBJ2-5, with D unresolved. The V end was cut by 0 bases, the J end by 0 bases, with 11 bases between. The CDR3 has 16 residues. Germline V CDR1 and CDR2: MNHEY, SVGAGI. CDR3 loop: CASSYSLRVHQETQYF. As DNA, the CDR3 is TGTGCCAGCAGTTACTCTTTAAGGGTTCACCAAGAGACCCAGTACTTC.

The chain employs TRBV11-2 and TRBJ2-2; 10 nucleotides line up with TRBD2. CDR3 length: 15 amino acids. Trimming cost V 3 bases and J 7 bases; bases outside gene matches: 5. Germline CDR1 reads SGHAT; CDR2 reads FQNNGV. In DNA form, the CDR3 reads TGTGCCAGCAGCTTCAGCCTAGCGGGAGTCGGGGAGCTGTTTTTT. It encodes CASSFSLAGVGELFF. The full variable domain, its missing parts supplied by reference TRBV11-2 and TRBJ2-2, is EAGVAQSPRYKIIEKRQSVAFWCNPISGHATLYWYQQILGQGPKLLIQFQNNGVVDDSQLPKDRFSAERLKGVDSTLKIQPAKLEDSAVYLCASSFSLAGVGELFFGEGSRLTVL.

The CDR3 DNA reads as TGTGCCAGCAGCGTAGGCCACCCCGGGTTAGAGACCCAGTACTTC. It encodes CASSVGHPGLETQYF. The chain combines TRBV9 with TRBJ2-5, with no clear D. The CDR3 extends over 15 amino acids. Germline lookup yields CDR1 SGDLS and CDR2 YYNGEE. V lost 0 bases and J lost 4, with 13 bases in between. Using reference TRBV9 and TRBJ2-5 for the parts outside the CDR3, the full variable domain is DSGVTQTPKHLITATGQRVTLRCSPRSGDLSVYWYQQSLDQGLQFLIQYYNGEERAKGNILERFSAQQFPDLHSELNLSSLELGDSALYFCASSVGHPGLETQYFGPGTRLLVL.

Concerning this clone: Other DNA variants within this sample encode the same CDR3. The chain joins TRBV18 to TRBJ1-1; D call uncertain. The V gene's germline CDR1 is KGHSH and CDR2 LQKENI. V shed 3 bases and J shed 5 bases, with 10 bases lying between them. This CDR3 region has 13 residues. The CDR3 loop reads CASSPLRETEAFF. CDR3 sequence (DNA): TGTGCCAGCTCACCCTTACGGGAAACTGAAGCTTTCTTT.

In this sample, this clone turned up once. In nucleotides, the CDR3 is TGTGCCAGCAGCCCGACAGGAAGCCCTCATAGGGGCTACACCTTC. Amino acid sequence: CASSPTGSPHRGYTF. This chain joins TRBV5-5 and TRBJ1-2; D perhaps matches TRBD1 (6 bases). Trimming stripped 4 bases from V and 8 bases from J, with 21 bases between. The CDR3 extends over 15 amino acids. Germline V gives CDR1 SGHKS, CDR2 YYEKEE (reference sequence).

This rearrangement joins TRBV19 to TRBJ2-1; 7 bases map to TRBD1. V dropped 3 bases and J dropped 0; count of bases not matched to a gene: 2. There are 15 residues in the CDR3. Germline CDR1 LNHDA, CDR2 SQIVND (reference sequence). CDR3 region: CASSIRDSSYNEQFF. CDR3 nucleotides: TGTGCCAGTAGTATCCGGGACAGCTCCTACAATGAGCAGTTCTTC.

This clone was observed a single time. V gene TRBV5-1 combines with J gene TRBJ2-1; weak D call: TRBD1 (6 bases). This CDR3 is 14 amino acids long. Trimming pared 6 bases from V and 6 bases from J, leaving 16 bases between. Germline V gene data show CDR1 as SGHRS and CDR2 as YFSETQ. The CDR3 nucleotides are TGCGCCAGCACGGCGCCCCAGGGGTTCAATGAGCAGTTCTTC. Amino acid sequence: CASTAPQGFNEQFF. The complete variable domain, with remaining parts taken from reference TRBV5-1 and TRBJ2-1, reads KAGVTQTPRYLIKTRGQQVTLSCSPISGHRSVSWYQQTPGQGLQFLFEYFSETQRNKGNFPGRFSGRQFSNSRSEMNVSTLELGDSALYLCASTAPQGFNEQFFGPGTRLTVL.

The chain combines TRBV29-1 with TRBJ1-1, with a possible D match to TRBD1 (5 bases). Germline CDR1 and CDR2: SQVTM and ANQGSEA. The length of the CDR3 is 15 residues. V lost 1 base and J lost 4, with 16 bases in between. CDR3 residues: CSVEGGRIGSTEAFF. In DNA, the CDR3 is TGCAGCGTTGAAGGGGGGAGGATCGGGTCCACTGAAGCTTTCTTT. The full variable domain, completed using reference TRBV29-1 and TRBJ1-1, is SAVISQKPSRDICQRGTSLTIQCQVDSQVTMMFWYRQQPGQSLTLIATANQGSEATYESGFVIDKFPISRPNLTFSTLTVSNMSPEDSSIYLCSVEGGRIGSTEAFFGQGTRLTVV.

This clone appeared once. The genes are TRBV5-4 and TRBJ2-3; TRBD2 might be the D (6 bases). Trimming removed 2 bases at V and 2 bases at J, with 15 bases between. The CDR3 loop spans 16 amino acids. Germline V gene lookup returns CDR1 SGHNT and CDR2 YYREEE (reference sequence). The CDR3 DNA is TGTGCCAGCAGCTTTACCGGGAGTTTCCCCACAGATACGCAGTATTTT. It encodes CASSFTGSFPTDTQYF.

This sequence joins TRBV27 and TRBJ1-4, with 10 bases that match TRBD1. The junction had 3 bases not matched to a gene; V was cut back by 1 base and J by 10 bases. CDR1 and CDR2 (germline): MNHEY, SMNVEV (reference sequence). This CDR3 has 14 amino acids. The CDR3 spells CASSLWDRGGKLFF. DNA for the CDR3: TGTGCCAGCAGTTTATGGGACAGGGGAGGAAAACTGTTTTTT.

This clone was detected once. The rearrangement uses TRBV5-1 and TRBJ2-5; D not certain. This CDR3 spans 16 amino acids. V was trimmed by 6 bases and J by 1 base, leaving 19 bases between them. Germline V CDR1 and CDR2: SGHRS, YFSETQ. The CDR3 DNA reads TGCGCCAGCACCGAAACCCCGGGCGGAAGCCAAGAGACCCAGTACTTC. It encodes CASTETPGGSQETQYF.

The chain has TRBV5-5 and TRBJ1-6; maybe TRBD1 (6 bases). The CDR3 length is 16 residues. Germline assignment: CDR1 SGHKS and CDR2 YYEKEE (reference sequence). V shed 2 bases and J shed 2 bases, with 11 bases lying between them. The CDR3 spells CASSLGGSPYNSPLHF. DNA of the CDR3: TGTGCCAGCAGCTTAGGGGGGAGTCCCTATAATTCACCCCTCCACTTT.

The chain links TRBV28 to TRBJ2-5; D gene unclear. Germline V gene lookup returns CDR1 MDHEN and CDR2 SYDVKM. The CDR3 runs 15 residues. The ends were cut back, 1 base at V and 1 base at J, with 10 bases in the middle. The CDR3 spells CASSLLGRTQETQYF. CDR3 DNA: TGTGCCAGCAGTTTATTAGGCAGGACCCAAGAGACCCAGTACTTC.

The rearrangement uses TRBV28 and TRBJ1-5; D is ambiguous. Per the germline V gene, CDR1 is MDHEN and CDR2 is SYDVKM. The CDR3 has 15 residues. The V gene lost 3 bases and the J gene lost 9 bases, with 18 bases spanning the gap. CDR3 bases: TGTGCCAGCAGTTTGGGAGGCAGATTGGGGTGGCCCCAGCATTTT. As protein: CASSLGGRLGWPQHF.

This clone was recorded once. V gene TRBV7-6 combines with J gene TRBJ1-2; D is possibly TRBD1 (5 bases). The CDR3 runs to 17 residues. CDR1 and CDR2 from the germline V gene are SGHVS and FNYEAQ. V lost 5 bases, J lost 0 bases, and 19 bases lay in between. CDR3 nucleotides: TGTGCCAGCAGCAGGGGACGGGGGTTAATGACTAACTATGGCTACACCTTC. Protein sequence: CASSRGRGLMTNYGYTF.

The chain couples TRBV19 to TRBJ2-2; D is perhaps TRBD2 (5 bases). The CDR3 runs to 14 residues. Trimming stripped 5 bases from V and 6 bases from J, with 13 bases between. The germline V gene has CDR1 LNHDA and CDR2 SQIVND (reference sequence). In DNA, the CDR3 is TGTGCCAGTAGTCCGAGGACTGGGGCCGGGGAGCTGTTTTTT. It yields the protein CASSPRTGAGELFF.

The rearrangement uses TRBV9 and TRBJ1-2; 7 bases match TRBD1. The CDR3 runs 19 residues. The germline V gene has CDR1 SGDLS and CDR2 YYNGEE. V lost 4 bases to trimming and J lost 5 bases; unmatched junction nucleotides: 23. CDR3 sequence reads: CASSPGTPTGFPSWYGYTF. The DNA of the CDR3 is TGTGCCAGCAGCCCAGGGACCCCGACAGGGTTCCCTTCATGGTATGGCTACACCTTC.

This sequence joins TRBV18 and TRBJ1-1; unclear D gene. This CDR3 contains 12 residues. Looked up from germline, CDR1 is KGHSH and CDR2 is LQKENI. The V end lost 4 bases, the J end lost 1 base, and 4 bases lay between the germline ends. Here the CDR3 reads CASSQGNTEAFF. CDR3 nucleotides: TGTGCCAGCTCACAGGGGAACACTGAAGCTTTCTTT.

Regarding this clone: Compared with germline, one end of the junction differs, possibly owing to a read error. The CDR3 sequence is CARSWLNGRGGVGQPQHF. The CDR3 bases are TGTGCCCGCAGCTGGCTCAACGGGCGGGGGGGAGTCGGTCAGCCCCAGCATTTT. The chain recombines TRBV5-6 with TRBJ1-5; TRBD1 is a possible D gene (5 bases). Germline-derived CDR1 and CDR2 are SGHDT and YYEEEE. This CDR3 comprises 18 residues.

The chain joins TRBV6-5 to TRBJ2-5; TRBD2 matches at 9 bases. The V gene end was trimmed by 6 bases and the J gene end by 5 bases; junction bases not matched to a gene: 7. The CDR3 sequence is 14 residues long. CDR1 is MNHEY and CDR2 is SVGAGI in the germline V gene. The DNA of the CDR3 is TGTGCCAGCAGGCCCCTGGCGGGAGGGGAGACCCAGTACTTC. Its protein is CASRPLAGGETQYF.

The CDR3 DNA reads TGCAGCGTTGTCGGTCTTACCGGGGAGCTGTTTTTT. It yields the protein CSVVGLTGELFF. The chain recombines TRBV29-1 with TRBJ2-2; the D is unclear. The CDR3 runs to 12 residues. In germline, CDR1 is SQVTM, CDR2 ANQGSEA. The V end lost 4 bases, the J end lost 5 bases, and 8 bases lay between the germline ends.

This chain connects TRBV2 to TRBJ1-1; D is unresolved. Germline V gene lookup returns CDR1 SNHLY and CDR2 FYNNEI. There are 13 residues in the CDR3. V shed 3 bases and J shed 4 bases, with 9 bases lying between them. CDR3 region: CASSEQEGTEAFF. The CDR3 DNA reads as TGTGCCAGCAGTGAGCAAGAGGGCACTGAAGCTTTCTTT. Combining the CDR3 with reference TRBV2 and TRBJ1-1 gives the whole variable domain EPEVTQTPSHQVTQMGQEVILRCVPISNHLYFYWYRQILGQKVEFLVSFYNNEISEKSEIFDDQFSVERPDGSNFTLKIRSTKLEDSAMYFCASSEQEGTEAFFGQGTRLTVV.

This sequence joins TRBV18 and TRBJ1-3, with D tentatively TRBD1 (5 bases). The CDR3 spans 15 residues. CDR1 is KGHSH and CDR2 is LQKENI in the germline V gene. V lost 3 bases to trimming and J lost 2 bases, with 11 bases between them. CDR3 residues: CASSPVGAPGNTIYF. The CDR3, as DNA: TGTGCCAGCTCACCCGTAGGGGCACCTGGAAACACCATATATTTT.

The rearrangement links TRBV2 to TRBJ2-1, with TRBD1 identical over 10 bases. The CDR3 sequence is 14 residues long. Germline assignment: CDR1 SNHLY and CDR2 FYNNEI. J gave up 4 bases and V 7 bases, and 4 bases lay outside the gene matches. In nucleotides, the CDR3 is TGTGCCAGCAACGGACAGGGGGTTTACAATGAGCAGTTCTTC. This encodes CASNGQGVYNEQFF.

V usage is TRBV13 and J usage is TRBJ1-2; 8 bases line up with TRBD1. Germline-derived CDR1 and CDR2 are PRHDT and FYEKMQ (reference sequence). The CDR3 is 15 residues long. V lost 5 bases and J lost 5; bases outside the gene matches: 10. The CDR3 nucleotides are TGTGCCAGCAGCAAGCCGGGACAGGTAGAATATGGCTACACCTTC. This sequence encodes CASSKPGQVEYGYTF.

The CDR3 loop is CASSAQGISEKLFF. CDR3 coding DNA: TGTGCCAGCTCCGCACAGGGGATCAGTGAAAAACTGTTTTTT. The chain couples TRBV18 to TRBJ1-4; 7 positions agree with TRBD1. V lost 6 bases, J lost 7 bases, and 8 bases stayed unmatched. The CDR3 contains 14 residues. Germline lookup yields CDR1 KGHSH and CDR2 LQKENI.